Below are 31 T cell receptor beta chains sequenced from a single sample in a study of blood T cell repertoires in COVID-19. The method was immunoSEQ multiplex PCR; TCRdb's version includes in-frame clones alone and lacks a portion of them. The repertoire holds 250,000 to 350,000 clones, with roughly 85% as singletons. The sequenced sample consisted of PBMCs or T cells enriched from blood (not recorded which). The receptor set was obtained from a woman between 25 and 40 years old who had recovered from COVID-19.

The rearrangement uses TRBV12-5 and TRBJ2-1, with TRBD2 matching 13 bases. Germline CDR1 LGHNT, CDR2 FRNRAP. The CDR3 is made up of 16 amino acids. V lost 4 bases and J lost 7; bases outside the gene matches: 7. The CDR3 bases are TGTGCTAGTGGTTGGTTCGGGACTAGCGGGGCAAATGAGCAGTTCTTC. Encoded protein: CASGWFGTSGANEQFF.

The chain joins TRBV5-4 to TRBJ2-7; D unresolved. Germline lookup yields CDR1 SGHNT and CDR2 YYREEE (reference sequence). V was shortened by 0 bases and J by 6 bases, with 13 bases between the two germline ends. The CDR3 length is 14 residues. CDR3 loop: CASSLGHTPSEQYF. In nucleotides, the CDR3 is TGTGCCAGCAGCTTGGGGCACACCCCCAGCGAGCAGTACTTC.

This rearrangement joins TRBV7-2 to TRBJ2-3; D call uncertain. Germline CDR1 is SGHTA and CDR2 is FQGNSA. The CDR3 consists of 14 residues. V was trimmed by 0 bases and J by 0 bases, leaving 4 bases between them. CDR3 protein: CASSLAASTDTQYF. CDR3 coding DNA: TGTGCCAGCAGCTTAGCGGCTAGCACAGATACGCAGTATTTT.

This clone showed up just once. The chain couples TRBV29-1 to TRBJ1-2; D perhaps matches TRBD1 (5 bases). The CDR3 sequence is 13 residues long. Per germline, CDR1 SQVTM and CDR2 ANQGSEA. Trimming took off 2 bases at V and 4 bases at J, with 11 bases between the two ends. The CDR3, as DNA: TGCAGCGTTGAACGCAGGGATAGCTATGGCTACACCTTC. Translation gives CSVERRDSYGYTF.

V and J are TRBV10-1 and TRBJ2-1, with a weak D call TRBD2 (5 bases). CDR3 length equals 13 residues. Germline V gene sequence: CDR1 WNHNN, CDR2 SYGVQD (reference sequence). V shed 5 bases and J shed 8 bases, with 13 bases lying between them. CDR3 nucleotides: TGCGCCAGCAGTCCTAGCTTGTTGGATGAGCAGTTCTTC. Translation gives CASSPSLLDEQFF.

This chain connects TRBV24-1 to TRBJ2-5; 7 nucleotides line up with TRBD1. The V gene's germline CDR1 is KGHDR and CDR2 SFDVKD. With 5 bases clipped from V and 5 bases from J, the junction kept 7 bases outside the gene matches. This CDR3 region has 14 residues. In DNA form, the CDR3 reads TGTGCCACCAGTGGTGGGTACAGGGGCGAGACCCAGTACTTC. As protein: CATSGGYRGETQYF.

This chain joins TRBV29-1 and TRBJ1-2, with D maybe TRBD1 (6 bases). Germline values: CDR1 SQVTM, CDR2 ANQGSEA. This CDR3 spans 12 amino acids. Trimming cost V 7 bases and J 2 bases, with 11 bases left between them. The CDR3 DNA reads as TGCAGCGCCGGGGACAAGAACTATGGCTACACCTTC. This codes for CSAGDKNYGYTF.

The V and J genes are TRBV6-5 and TRBJ1-3; possibly TRBD1 for D (5 bases). The germline V gene encodes CDR1 MNHEY and CDR2 SVGAGI. The V end was cut by 2 bases, the J end by 0 bases, with 11 bases between. The CDR3 consists of 16 residues. The CDR3 here is CASSYSSQDSGNTIYF. CDR3 coding DNA: TGTGCCAGCAGTTACAGCTCACAGGACTCTGGAAACACCATATATTTT.

The V gene is TRBV28, the J gene TRBJ2-1; the match to TRBD1 covers 9 bases. The CDR3 sequence is 16 residues long. Per germline, CDR1 MDHEN and CDR2 SYDVKM. V lost 6 bases to trimming and J lost 9 bases; unmatched junction nucleotides: 15. The CDR3 loop is CASRDRDRERIGEQFF. DNA for the CDR3: TGTGCCAGCAGAGACCGGGACAGGGAAAGAATCGGTGAGCAGTTCTTC.

CDR3 sequence reads: CATFRTGGYEQYF. The CDR3 nucleotides read TGTGCCACCTTCCGGACAGGGGGGTACGAGCAGTACTTC. The V call is TRBV15, the J call TRBJ2-7; 10 bases fit TRBD1. J lost 4 bases, V lost 8 bases, and 5 bases had no gene match. CDR1 and CDR2 from the germline V gene are LNHNV and YYDKDF (reference sequence). This CDR3 is built from 13 residues. Full variable domain (outside the CDR3, taken from reference TRBV15 and TRBJ2-7): DAMVIQNPRYQVTQFGKPVTLSCSQTLNHNVMYWYQQKSSQAPKLLFHYYDKDFNNEADTPDNFQSRRPNTSFCFLDIRSPGLGDTAMYLCATFRTGGYEQYFGPGTRLTVT.

The gene calls are TRBV5-4 and TRBJ2-7; 7 bases are a match to TRBD2. The CDR3 is 14 amino acids. The germline V gene has CDR1 SGHNT and CDR2 YYREEE (reference sequence). Unmatched junction bases numbered 8, after V lost 7 bases and J lost 1 base. The CDR3: CASQAGRGSYEQYF. CDR3 bases: TGTGCCAGCCAGGCTGGGAGGGGTTCCTACGAGCAGTACTTC.

V and J are TRBV10-3 and TRBJ2-3, with TRBD2 matching 9 bases. The CDR3 covers 18 residues. Germline values: CDR1 ENHRY, CDR2 SYGVKD. V lost 0 bases and J lost 3; bases outside the gene matches: 10. This CDR3 is CAISESGTSSPETDTQYF. As DNA, the CDR3 is TGTGCCATCAGTGAGTCGGGGACTAGCTCACCAGAGACAGATACGCAGTATTTT.

This chain links TRBV28 with TRBJ1-6, with unresolved D. The CDR3 sequence is 16 residues long. Germline assignment: CDR1 MDHEN and CDR2 SYDVKM. Between the trimmed V and J ends, which lost 0 bases and 13 bases, there was a span of 19 bases. The CDR3 DNA reads TGTGCCAGCAGTTTATGGGGCCGCCGATGGTCTTCGCCCCTCCACTTT. It translates to CASSLWGRRWSSPLHF.

V is TRBV28 and J is TRBJ2-7; TRBD2 is a possible D gene (8 bases). The V end lost 5 bases, the J end lost 3 bases, and 17 bases lay between the germline ends. The CDR3 sequence is 15 residues long. Germline-derived CDR1 and CDR2 are MDHEN and SYDVKM. The CDR3 protein is CASSSPGRGLYEQYF. The DNA for the CDR3 is TGTGCCAGCAGTAGCCCCGGGAGGGGGCTCTACGAGCAGTACTTC.

The CDR3 DNA reads as TGTGCCAGCAGCCAAGATAGGCTAGCCTACGAGCAGTACTTC. This encodes CASSQDRLAYEQYF. The V call is TRBV4-2, the J call TRBJ2-7; D not resolved. This CDR3 contains 14 residues. From germline, CDR1 is LGHNA and CDR2 YNFKEQ. Trimming took 0 bases from V and 2 from J, leaving 8 bases between them.

The chain links TRBV15 to TRBJ1-2; possible D gene TRBD1, 5 bases. The germline CDR1 and CDR2 sequences are LNHNV and YYDKDF (reference sequence). The V and J ends lost 3 bases and 3 bases respectively, with 8 bases between them. The CDR3 has 13 amino acids. The DNA for the CDR3 is TGTGCCACCAGCAGCGGACACTACTATGGCTACACCTTC. As protein: CATSSGHYYGYTF.

The chain joins TRBV12-3 or TRBV12-4 to TRBJ1-2; weak D call: TRBD1 (5 bases). CDR3 length: 13 amino acids. Trimming cost V 3 bases and J 6 bases, with 11 bases left between them. CDR3 loop: CASSFGGRDGYTF. The CDR3 DNA reads as TGTGCCAGCAGTTTCGGGGGGAGGGATGGCTACACCTTC.

This chain uses TRBV18 with TRBJ2-1; 10 bases are shared with TRBD1. V shed 3 bases and J 6 bases; nucleotides not matched to a gene: 8. The CDR3 consists of 16 residues. Germline values: CDR1 KGHSH, CDR2 LQKENI. CDR3 DNA: TGTGCCAGCTCACCTATGACAGGGGGCGATTCCAATGAGCAGTTCTTC. As protein: CASSPMTGGDSNEQFF. The whole variable domain, remainder taken from reference TRBV18 and TRBJ2-1, is NAGVMQNPRHLVRRRGQEARLRCSPMKGHSHVYWYRQLPEEGLKFMVYLQKENIIDESGMPKERFSAEFPKEGPSILRIQQVVRGDSAAYFCASSPMTGGDSNEQFFGPGTRLTVL.

The chain joins TRBV29-1 to TRBJ1-1; possible D gene TRBD1, 5 bases. This CDR3 is 13 amino acids long. V was shortened by 7 bases and J by 0 bases, with 12 bases between the two germline ends. The germline V gene encodes CDR1 SQVTM and CDR2 ANQGSEA. The CDR3 region is CSGIIRVNTEAFF. CDR3 nucleotide sequence: TGCAGCGGGATCATCAGGGTGAACACTGAAGCTTTCTTT. The complete variable domain, with remaining parts taken from reference TRBV29-1 and TRBJ1-1, reads SAVISQKPSRDICQRGTSLTIQCQVDSQVTMMFWYRQQPGQSLTLIATANQGSEATYESGFVIDKFPISRPNLTFSTLTVSNMSPEDSSIYLCSGIIRVNTEAFFGQGTRLTVV.

The sample holds a few counts of this clone. This chain connects TRBV7-3 to TRBJ1-1; D possibly corresponds to TRBD1 (5 bases). V gave up 4 bases and J gave up 1 base, with 7 bases separating them. The CDR3 consists of 13 residues. Germline lookup yields CDR1 SGHTA and CDR2 FQGTGA. The CDR3 DNA is TGTGCCAGCAGCTCACAGGAGAACACTGAAGCTTTCTTT. Translated: CASSSQENTEAFF.

The chain carries TRBV6-5 and TRBJ2-1; 8 nucleotides align to TRBD1. Germline V gene sequence: CDR1 MNHEY, CDR2 SVGAGI. The CDR3 length is 14 residues. The ends lost 5 bases at V and 7 bases at J; junction bases unmatched: 7. The CDR3 here is CASSPPGGENEQFF. The CDR3 coding sequence is TGTGCCAGCAGTCCACCAGGGGGCGAGAATGAGCAGTTCTTC.

The CDR3 is CASSPQGPGQAFF. The CDR3 DNA is TGTGCCAGCAGTCCACAGGGTCCGGGTCAAGCTTTCTTT. The chain recombines TRBV28 with TRBJ1-1; D is possibly TRBD1 (6 bases). The germline V and J ends were trimmed by 5 bases and 9 bases, with 16 bases remaining between them. Germline V gene sequence: CDR1 MDHEN, CDR2 SYDVKM. The CDR3 is made up of 13 amino acids.

This rearrangement joins TRBV2 to TRBJ2-5, with D perhaps TRBD2 (6 bases). Per germline, CDR1 SNHLY and CDR2 FYNNEI. This CDR3 comprises 13 residues. Trimming cost V 5 bases and J 1 base, with 8 bases left between them. CDR3 region: CASSRDFQETQYF. CDR3 DNA sequence: TGTGCCAGCAGTAGGGACTTCCAAGAGACCCAGTACTTC.

The chain joins TRBV19 to TRBJ2-1, with D uncertain. Germline CDR1 reads LNHDA; CDR2 reads SQIVND (reference sequence). This CDR3 has 11 residues. V lost 4 bases to trimming and J lost 9 bases, with 7 bases between them. The CDR3 here is CASSSRFEQFF. CDR3 bases: TGTGCCAGTAGTAGCCGGTTTGAGCAGTTCTTC.

This sequence joins TRBV5-4 and TRBJ2-3; D is possibly TRBD1 (6 bases). This CDR3 contains 13 residues. CDR1 and CDR2 (germline): SGHNT, YYREEE (reference sequence). V was cut by 7 bases and J by 5 bases, with 14 bases left in between. CDR3 region: CASSPNREDTQYF. DNA of the CDR3: TGTGCCAGCTCCCCCAACAGGGAAGATACGCAGTATTTT.

This clone was seen only a few times. V usage is TRBV5-1 and J usage is TRBJ2-5, with TRBD1 matching 8 bases. The germline gives CDR1 SGHRS, CDR2 YFSETQ. The CDR3 spans 16 residues. The V and J ends lost 6 bases and 5 bases, in that order; junction bases with no gene match: 15. The CDR3, as DNA: TGCGCCAGCACCCCACCGGCAGGGGGCAATTCGGAGACCCAGTACTTC. It translates to CASTPPAGGNSETQYF. Drawing the rest from reference TRBV5-1 and TRBJ2-5, the complete variable domain is KAGVTQTPRYLIKTRGQQVTLSCSPISGHRSVSWYQQTPGQGLQFLFEYFSETQRNKGNFPGRFSGRQFSNSRSEMNVSTLELGDSALYLCASTPPAGGNSETQYFGPGTRLLVL.

This sequence joins TRBV9 and TRBJ1-2; TRBD1 might be the D (6 bases). Germline V gives CDR1 SGDLS, CDR2 YYNGEE. V was trimmed by 3 bases and J by 5 bases, leaving 20 bases between them. The CDR3 runs 16 residues. The chain's CDR3 is CASSAGTPNPQYGYTF. CDR3 bases: TGTGCCAGCAGCGCAGGGACACCAAATCCCCAATATGGCTACACCTTC.

The chain has TRBV5-8 and TRBJ1-1, with 7 bases fitting TRBD1. Germline V gives CDR1 SGHTS, CDR2 YDEGEE. The CDR3 has 13 amino acids. Unmatched junction bases numbered 10, after V lost 3 bases and J lost 11 bases. The CDR3 here is CASSSGRGGAAFF. The CDR3 DNA reads as TGTGCCAGCAGCTCAGGTAGAGGGGGCGCGGCTTTCTTT. The variable domain in full, completed from reference TRBV5-8 and TRBJ1-1, reads EAGVTQSPTHLIKTRGQQATLRCSPISGHTSVYWYQQALGLGLQFLLWYDEGEERNRGNFPPRFSGRQFPNYSSELNVNALELEDSALYLCASSSGRGGAAFFGQGTRLTVV.

This clone has a handful of counts. The chain is built from TRBV2 and TRBJ1-2; perhaps TRBD1 as D (6 bases). Germline values: CDR1 SNHLY, CDR2 FYNNEI. The V end lost 3 bases, the J end lost 2 bases, and 10 bases lay between the germline ends. This CDR3 spans 14 amino acids. DNA of the CDR3: TGTGCCAGCAGTGACGGTAGGGGGAACTATGGCTACACCTTC. This translates into CASSDGRGNYGYTF.

The chain recombines TRBV11-2 with TRBJ2-5; the D is unclear. With 2 bases removed from V and 2 bases from J, the gap between germline ends came to 12 bases. This CDR3 comprises 15 residues. CDR1 is SGHAT and CDR2 is FQNNGV in the germline V gene. CDR3 protein: CASSLTAAQQETQYF. For the CDR3, the DNA is TGTGCCAGCAGCTTAACGGCGGCACAACAAGAGACCCAGTACTTC. Full variable domain (outside the CDR3, taken from reference TRBV11-2 and TRBJ2-5): EAGVAQSPRYKIIEKRQSVAFWCNPISGHATLYWYQQILGQGPKLLIQFQNNGVVDDSQLPKDRFSAERLKGVDSTLKIQPAKLEDSAVYLCASSLTAAQQETQYFGPGTRLLVL.

This chain connects TRBV20-1 to TRBJ1-1; no clear D gene. V dropped 0 bases and J dropped 6 bases, with 5 bases sitting between them. This CDR3 contains 11 residues. Germline CDR1 DFQATT, CDR2 SNEGSKA (reference sequence). CDR3 amino acids: CSARDRSEAFF. The CDR3 nucleotides read TGCAGTGCTAGAGATCGGTCTGAAGCTTTCTTT.